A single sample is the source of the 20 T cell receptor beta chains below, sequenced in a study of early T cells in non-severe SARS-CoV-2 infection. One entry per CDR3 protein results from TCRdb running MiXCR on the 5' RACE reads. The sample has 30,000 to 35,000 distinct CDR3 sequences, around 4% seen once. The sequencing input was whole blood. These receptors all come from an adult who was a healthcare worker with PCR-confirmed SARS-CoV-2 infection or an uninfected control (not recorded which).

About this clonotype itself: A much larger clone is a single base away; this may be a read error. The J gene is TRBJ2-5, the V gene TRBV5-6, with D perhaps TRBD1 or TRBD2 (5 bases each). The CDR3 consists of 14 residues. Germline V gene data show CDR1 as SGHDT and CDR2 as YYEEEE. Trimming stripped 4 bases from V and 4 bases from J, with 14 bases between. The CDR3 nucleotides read TGTGCCAGCAGCGTCTCGGGGCCCATAGAGACCCAGTACTTC. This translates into CASSVSGPIETQYF.

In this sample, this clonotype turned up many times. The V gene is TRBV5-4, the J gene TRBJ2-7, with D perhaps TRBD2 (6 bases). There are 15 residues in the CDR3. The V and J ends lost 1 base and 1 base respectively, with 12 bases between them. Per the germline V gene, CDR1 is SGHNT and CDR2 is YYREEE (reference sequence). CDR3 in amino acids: CASSLTGGRSYEQYF. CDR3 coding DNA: TGTGCCAGCAGCTTGACCGGGGGTAGATCCTACGAGCAGTACTTC.

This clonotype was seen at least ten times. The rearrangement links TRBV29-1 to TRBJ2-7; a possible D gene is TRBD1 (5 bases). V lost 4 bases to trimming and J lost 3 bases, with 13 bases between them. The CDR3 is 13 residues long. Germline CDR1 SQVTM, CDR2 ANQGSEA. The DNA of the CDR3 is TGCAGCGTTGTCAAGACCAGGGACTACGAGCAGTACTTC. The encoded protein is CSVVKTRDYEQYF.

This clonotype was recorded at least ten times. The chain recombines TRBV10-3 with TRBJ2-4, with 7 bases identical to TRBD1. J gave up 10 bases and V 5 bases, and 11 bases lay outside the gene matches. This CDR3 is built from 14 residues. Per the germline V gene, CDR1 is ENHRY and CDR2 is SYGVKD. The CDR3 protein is CAISSADRVGIQYF. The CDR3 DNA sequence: TGTGCCATCAGTTCAGCCGACAGGGTGGGGATTCAGTACTTC.

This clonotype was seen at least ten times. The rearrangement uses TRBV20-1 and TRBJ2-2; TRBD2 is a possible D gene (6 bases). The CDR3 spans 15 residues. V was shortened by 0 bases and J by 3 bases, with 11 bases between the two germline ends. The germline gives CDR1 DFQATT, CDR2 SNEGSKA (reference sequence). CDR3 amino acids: CSARDPWRDTGELFF. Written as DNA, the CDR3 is TGCAGTGCTAGAGACCCTTGGAGGGACACCGGGGAGCTGTTTTTT.

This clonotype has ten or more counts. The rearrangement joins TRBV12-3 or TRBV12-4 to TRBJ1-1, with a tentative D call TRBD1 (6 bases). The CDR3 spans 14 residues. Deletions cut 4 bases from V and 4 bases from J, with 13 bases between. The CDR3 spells CASSYKGGPTEAFF. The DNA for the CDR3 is TGTGCCAGCAGTTACAAGGGGGGGCCCACTGAAGCTTTCTTT.

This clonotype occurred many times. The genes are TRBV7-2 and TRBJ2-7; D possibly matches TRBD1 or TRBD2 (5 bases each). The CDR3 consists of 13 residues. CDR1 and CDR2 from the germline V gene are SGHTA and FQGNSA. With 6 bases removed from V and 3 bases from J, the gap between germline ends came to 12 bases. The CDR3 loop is CASRLGANYEQYF. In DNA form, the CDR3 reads TGTGCCAGCAGGCTCGGGGCAAACTACGAGCAGTACTTC. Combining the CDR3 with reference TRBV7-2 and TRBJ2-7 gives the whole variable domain GAGVSQSPSNKVTEKGKDVELRCDPISGHTALYWYRQSLGQGLEFLIYFQGNSAPDKSGLPSDRFSAERTGGSVSTLTIQRTQQEDSAVYLCASRLGANYEQYFGPGTRLTVT.

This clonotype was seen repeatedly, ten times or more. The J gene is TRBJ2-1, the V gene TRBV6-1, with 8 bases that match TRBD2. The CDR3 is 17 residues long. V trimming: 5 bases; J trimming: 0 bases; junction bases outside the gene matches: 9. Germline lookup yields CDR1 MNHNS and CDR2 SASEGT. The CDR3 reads CASSSHSGASSYNEQFF. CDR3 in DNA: TGTGCCAGCAGTTCCCATAGCGGGGCGAGCTCCTACAATGAGCAGTTCTTC.

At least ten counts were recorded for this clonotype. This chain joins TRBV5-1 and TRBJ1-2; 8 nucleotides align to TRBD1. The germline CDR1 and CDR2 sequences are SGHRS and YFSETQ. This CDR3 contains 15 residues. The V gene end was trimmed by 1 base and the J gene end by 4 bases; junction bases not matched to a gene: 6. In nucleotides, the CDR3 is TGCGCCAGCAGCTTGAGAGACAGGGGACCCTATGGCTACACCTTC. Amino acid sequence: CASSLRDRGPYGYTF.

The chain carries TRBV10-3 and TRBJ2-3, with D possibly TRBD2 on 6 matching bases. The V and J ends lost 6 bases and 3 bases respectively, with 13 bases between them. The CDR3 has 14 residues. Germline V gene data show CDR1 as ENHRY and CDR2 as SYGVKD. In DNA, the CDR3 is TGTGCCATCAGCATGGACTATCAAACAGATACGCAGTATTTT. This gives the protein CAISMDYQTDTQYF.

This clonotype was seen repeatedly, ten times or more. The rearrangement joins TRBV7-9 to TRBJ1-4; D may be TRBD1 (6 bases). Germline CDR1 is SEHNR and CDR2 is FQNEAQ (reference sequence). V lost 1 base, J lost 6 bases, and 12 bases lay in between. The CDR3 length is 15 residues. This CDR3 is CASSLDGGQDEKLFF. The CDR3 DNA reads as TGTGCCAGCAGCTTAGACGGGGGGCAAGATGAAAAACTGTTTTTT.

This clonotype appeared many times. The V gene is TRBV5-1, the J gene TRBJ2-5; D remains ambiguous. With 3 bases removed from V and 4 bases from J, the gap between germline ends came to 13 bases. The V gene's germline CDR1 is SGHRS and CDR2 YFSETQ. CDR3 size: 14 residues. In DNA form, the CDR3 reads TGCGCCAGCAGCTCCCCTGCAGGTAGAGAGACCCAGTACTTC. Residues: CASSSPAGRETQYF. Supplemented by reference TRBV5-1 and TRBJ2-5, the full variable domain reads KAGVTQTPRYLIKTRGQQVTLSCSPISGHRSVSWYQQTPGQGLQFLFEYFSETQRNKGNFPGRFSGRQFSNSRSEMNVSTLELGDSALYLCASSSPAGRETQYFGPGTRLLVL.

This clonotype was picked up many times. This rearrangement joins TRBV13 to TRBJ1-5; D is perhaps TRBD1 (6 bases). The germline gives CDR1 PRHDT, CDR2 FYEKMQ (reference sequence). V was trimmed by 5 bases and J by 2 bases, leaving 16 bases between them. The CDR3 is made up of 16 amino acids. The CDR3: CASSRRTGNGNQPQHF. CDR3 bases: TGTGCCAGCAGCAGAAGAACAGGGAATGGCAATCAGCCCCAGCATTTT.

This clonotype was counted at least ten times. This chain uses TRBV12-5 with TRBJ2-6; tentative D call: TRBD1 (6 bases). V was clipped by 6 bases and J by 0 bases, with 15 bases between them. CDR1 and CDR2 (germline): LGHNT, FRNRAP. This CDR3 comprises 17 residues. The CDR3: CASGPTGRSSGANVLTF. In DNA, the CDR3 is TGTGCTAGTGGGCCGACAGGAAGGAGCTCTGGGGCCAACGTCCTGACTTTC.

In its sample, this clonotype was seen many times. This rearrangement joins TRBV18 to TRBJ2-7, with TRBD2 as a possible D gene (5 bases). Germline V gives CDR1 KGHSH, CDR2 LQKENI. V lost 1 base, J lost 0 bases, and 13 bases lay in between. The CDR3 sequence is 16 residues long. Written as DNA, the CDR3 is TGTGCCAGCTCACCACTGGCCCCTAGCAGCTCCTACGAGCAGTACTTC. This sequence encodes CASSPLAPSSSYEQYF.

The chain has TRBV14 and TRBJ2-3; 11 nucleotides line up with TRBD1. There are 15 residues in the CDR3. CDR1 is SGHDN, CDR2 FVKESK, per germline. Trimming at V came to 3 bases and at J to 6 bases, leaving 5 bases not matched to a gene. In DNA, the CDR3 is TGTGCCAGCAGCCACCTGGACAGGGGGCGGGATACGCAGTATTTT. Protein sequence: CASSHLDRGRDTQYF.

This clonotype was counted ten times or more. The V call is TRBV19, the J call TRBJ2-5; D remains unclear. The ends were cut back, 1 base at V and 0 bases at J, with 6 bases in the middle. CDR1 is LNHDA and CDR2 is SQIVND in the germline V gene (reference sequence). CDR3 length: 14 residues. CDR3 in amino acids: CASSIGRDQETQYF. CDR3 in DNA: TGTGCCAGTAGTATAGGTCGGGACCAAGAGACCCAGTACTTC.

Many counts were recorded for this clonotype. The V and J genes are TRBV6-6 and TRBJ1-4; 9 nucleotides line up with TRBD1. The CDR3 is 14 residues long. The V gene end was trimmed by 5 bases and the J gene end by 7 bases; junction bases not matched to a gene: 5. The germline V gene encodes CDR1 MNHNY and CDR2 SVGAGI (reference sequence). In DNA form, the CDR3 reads TGTGCCAGCAGTCACGGGACAGGGACTGAAAAACTGTTTTTT. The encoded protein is CASSHGTGTEKLFF.

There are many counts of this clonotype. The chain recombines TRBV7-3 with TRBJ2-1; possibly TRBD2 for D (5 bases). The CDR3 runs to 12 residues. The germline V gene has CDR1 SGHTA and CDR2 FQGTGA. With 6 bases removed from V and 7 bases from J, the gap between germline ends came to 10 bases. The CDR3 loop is CASRGRGNEQFF. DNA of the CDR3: TGTGCCAGCAGAGGACGGGGAAATGAGCAGTTCTTC.

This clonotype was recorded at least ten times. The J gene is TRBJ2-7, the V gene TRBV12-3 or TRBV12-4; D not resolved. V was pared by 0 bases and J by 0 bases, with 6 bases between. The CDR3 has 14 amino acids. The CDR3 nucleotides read TGTGCCAGCAGTTTAGCGCACAACTCCTACGAGCAGTACTTC. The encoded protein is CASSLAHNSYEQYF.